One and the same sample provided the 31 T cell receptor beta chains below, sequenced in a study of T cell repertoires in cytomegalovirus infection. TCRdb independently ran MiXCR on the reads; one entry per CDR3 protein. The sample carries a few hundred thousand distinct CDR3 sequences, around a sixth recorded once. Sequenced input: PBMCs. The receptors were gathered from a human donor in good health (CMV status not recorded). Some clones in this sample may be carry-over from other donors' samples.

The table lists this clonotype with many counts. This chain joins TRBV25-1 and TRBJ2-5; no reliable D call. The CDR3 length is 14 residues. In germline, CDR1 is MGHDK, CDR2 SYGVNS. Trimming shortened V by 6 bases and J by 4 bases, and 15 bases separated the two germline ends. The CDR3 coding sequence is TGTGCCAGCAGCATGGTTGCGGCCGGAGAGACCCAGTACTTC. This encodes CASSMVAAGETQYF.

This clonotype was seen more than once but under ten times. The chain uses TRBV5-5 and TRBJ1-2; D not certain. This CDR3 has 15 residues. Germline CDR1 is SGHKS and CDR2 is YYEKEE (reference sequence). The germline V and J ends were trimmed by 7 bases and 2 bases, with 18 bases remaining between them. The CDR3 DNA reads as TGTGCCAGCGGGCGAACTCCGGGAGAGAACTATGGCTACACCTTC. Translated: CASGRTPGENYGYTF.

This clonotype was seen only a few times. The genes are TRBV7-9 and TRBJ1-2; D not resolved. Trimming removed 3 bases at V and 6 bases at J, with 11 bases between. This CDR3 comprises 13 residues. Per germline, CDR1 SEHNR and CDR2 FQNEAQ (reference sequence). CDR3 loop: CASSFTKEDGYTF. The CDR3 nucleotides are TGTGCCAGCAGCTTCACAAAGGAGGATGGCTACACCTTC.

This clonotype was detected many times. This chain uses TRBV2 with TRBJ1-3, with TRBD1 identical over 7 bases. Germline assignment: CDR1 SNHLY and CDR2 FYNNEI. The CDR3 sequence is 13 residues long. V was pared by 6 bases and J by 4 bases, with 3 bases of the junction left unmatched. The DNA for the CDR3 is TGTGCCAGCAGGAGGGACAGCGGAAACACCATATATTTT. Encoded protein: CASRRDSGNTIYF.

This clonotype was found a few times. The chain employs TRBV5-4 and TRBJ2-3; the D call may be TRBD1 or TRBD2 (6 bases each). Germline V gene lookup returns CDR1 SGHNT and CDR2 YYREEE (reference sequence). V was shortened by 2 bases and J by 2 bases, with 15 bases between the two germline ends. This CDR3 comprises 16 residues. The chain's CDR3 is CASSLGGSGATDTQYF. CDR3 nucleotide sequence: TGTGCCAGCAGCTTAGGCGGTTCGGGGGCCACAGATACGCAGTATTTT.

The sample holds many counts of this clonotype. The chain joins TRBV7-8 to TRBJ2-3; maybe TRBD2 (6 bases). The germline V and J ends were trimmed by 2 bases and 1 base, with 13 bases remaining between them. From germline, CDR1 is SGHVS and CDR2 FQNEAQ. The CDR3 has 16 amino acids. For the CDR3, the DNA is TGTGCCAGCAGCTTAAAGACTAGAGCCGGCACAGATACGCAGTATTTT. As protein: CASSLKTRAGTDTQYF.

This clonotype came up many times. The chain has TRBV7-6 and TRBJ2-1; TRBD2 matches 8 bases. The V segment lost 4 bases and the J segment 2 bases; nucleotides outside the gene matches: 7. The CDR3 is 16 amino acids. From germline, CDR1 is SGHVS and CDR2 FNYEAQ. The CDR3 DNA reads TGTGCCAGCAGCTCACGGGGTAGCGGGACCTACAATGAGCAGTTCTTC. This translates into CASSSRGSGTYNEQFF.

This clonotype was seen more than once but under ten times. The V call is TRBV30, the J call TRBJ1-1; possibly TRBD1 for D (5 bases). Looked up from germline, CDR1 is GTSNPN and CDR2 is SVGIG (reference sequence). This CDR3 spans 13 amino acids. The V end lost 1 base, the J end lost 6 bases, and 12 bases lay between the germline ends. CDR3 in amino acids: CAWSAQQASEAFF. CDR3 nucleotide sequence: TGTGCCTGGAGTGCCCAACAGGCCTCTGAAGCTTTCTTT.

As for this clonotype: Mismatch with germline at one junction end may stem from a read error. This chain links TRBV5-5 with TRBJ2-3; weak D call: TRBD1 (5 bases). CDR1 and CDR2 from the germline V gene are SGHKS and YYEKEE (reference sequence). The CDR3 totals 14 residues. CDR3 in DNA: TGTGCCAGCAGCTTAGTGACAGATACAGTTACGCAGTATTTT. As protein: CASSLVTDTVTQYF.

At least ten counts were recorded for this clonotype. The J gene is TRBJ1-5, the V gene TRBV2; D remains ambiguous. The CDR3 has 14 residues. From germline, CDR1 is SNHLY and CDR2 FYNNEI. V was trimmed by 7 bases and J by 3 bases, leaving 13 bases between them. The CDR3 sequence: CASKLRVSNQPQHF. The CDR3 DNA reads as TGTGCCAGCAAACTCCGGGTTTCCAATCAGCCCCAGCATTTT.

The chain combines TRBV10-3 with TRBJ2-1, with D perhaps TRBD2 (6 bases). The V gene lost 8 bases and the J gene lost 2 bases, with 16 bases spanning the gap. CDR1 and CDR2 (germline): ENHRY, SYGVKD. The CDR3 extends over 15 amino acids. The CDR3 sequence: CAILNPPGAYNEQFF. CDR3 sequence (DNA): TGTGCCATCCTTAACCCTCCGGGGGCCTACAATGAGCAGTTCTTC.

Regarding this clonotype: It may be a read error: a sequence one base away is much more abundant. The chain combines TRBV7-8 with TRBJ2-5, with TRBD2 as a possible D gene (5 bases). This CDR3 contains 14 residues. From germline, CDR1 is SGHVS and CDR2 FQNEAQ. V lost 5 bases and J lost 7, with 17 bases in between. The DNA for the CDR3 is TGTGCCAGCAGCGTCCGGGATGGGAGCGGGACCCAGTACTTC. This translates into CASSVRDGSGTQYF.

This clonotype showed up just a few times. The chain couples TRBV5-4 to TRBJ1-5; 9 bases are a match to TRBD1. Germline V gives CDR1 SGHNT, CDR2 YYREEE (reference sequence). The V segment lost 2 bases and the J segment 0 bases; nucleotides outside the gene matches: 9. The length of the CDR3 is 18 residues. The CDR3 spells CASSLSQGATISNQPQHF. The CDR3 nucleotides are TGTGCCAGCAGCTTATCACAGGGGGCCACCATTAGCAATCAGCCCCAGCATTTT.

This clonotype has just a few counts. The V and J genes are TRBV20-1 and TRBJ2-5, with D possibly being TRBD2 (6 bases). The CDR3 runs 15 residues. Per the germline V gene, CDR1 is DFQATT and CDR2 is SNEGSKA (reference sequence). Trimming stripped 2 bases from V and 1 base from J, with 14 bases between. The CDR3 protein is CSARKGGFSQETQYF. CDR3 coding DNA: TGCAGTGCTAGAAAGGGAGGTTTTTCCCAAGAGACCCAGTACTTC.

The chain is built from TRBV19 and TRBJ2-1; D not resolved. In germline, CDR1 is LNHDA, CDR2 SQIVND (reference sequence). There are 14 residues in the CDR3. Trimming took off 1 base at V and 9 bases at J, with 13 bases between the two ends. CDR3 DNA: TGTGCCAGTAGTATAGTGACCCCTGGCACTGAGCAGTTCTTC. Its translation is CASSIVTPGTEQFF.

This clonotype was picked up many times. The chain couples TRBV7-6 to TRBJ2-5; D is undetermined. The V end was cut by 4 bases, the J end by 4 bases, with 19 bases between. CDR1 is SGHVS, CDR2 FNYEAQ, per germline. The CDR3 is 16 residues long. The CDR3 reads CASSSAPAPTRETQYF. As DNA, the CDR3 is TGTGCCAGCAGCTCGGCTCCAGCGCCCACGAGAGAGACCCAGTACTTC.

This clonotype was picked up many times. For the CDR3, the DNA is TGTGCCAGCAGCTTAGTGCAGGGTCAGGACGAGCAGTACTTC. Its protein is CASSLVQGQDEQYF. The genes are TRBV7-9 and TRBJ2-7; a weak D match, TRBD1 (5 bases). This CDR3 spans 14 amino acids. Germline lookup yields CDR1 SEHNR and CDR2 FQNEAQ (reference sequence). V was trimmed by 1 base and J by 5 bases, leaving 12 bases between them.

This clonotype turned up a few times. CDR3: CASRRAGVWDTQYF. CDR3 in DNA: TGTGCCAGCAGGCGAGCGGGAGTTTGGGATACGCAGTATTTT. The rearrangement joins TRBV14 to TRBJ2-3; TRBD2 matches at 8 bases. CDR1 SGHDN and CDR2 FVKESK come from the germline V gene. V shed 6 bases and J 6 bases; nucleotides not matched to a gene: 8. The CDR3 runs to 14 residues.

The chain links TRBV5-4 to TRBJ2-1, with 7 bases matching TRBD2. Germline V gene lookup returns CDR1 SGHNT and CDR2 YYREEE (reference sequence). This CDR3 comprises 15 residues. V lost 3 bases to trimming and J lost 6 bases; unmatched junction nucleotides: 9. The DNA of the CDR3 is TGTGCCAGCAGCTCCAGCGGGGCGTGGGGCAATGAGCAGTTCTTC. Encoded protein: CASSSSGAWGNEQFF.

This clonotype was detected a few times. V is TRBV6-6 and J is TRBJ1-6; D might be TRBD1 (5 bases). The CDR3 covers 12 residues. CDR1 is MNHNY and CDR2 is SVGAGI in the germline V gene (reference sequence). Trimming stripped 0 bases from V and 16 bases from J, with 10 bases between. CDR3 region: CASSYSGESLHF. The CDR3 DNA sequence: TGTGCCAGCAGTTACTCAGGGGAGTCTCTCCACTTT.

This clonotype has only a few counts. DNA for the CDR3: TGTGCCAGCAGTTACTTTGGACAGGGGAATGGCTACACCTTC. Translation: CASSYFGQGNGYTF. The V gene is TRBV6-2 or TRBV6-3, the J gene TRBJ1-2; TRBD1 agrees at 9 bases. The CDR3 consists of 14 residues. Trimming cost V 1 base and J 6 bases; bases outside gene matches: 3. Germline V gene lookup returns CDR1 MNHEY and CDR2 SVGEGT.

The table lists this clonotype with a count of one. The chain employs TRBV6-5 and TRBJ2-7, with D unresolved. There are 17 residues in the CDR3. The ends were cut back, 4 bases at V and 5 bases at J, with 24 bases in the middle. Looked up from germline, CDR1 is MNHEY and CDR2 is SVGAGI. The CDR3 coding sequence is TGTGCCAGCAGTTTATATATTGGACCCGCCGGGCCCAACGAGCAGTACTTC. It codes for CASSLYIGPAGPNEQYF.

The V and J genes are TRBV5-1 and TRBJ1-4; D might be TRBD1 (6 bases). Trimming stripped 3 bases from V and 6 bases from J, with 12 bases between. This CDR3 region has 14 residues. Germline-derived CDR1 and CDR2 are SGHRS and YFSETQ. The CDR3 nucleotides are TGCGCCAGCAGCTCGCAAGGGGGGTATGAAAAACTGTTTTTT. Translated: CASSSQGGYEKLFF.

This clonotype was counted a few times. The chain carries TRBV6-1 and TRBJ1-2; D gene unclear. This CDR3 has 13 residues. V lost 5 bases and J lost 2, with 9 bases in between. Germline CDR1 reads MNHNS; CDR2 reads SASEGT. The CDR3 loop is CASSSHRNYGYTF. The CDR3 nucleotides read TGTGCCAGCAGTTCCCACAGAAACTATGGCTACACCTTC.

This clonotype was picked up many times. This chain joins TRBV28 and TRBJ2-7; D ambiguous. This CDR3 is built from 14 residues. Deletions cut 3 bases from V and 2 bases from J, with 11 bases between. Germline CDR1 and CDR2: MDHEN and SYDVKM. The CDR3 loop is CASSFAVSPYEQYV. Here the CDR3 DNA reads TGTGCCAGCAGTTTCGCGGTGTCCCCCTACGAGCAGTACGTC.

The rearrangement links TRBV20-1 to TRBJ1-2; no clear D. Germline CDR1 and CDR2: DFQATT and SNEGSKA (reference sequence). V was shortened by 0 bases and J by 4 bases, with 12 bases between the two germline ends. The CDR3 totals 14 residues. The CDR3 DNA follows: TGCAGTGCTAGAGACCCCCCCGGAGGCTATGGCTACACCTTC. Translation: CSARDPPGGYGYTF.

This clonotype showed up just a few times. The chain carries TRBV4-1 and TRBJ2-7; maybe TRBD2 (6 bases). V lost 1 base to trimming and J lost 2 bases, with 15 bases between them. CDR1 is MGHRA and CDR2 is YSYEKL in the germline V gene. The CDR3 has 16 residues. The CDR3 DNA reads TGCGCCAGCAGCCAAGCCTCCGGGACTGAGCCCTACGAGCAGTACTTC. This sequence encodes CASSQASGTEPYEQYF.

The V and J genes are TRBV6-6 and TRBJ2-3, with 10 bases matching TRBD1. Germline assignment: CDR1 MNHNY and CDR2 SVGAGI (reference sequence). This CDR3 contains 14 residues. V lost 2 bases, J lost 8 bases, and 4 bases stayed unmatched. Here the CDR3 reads CASSYVRDRGTQYF. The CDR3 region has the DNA TGTGCCAGCAGTTACGTTAGGGACAGGGGTACGCAGTATTTT.

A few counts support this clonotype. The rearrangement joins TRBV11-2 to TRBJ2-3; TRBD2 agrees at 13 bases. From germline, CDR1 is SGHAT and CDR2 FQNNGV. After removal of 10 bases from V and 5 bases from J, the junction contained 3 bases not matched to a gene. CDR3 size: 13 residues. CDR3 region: CATRTSGGDTQYF. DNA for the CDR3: TGTGCCACCCGGACTAGCGGGGGAGATACGCAGTATTTT.

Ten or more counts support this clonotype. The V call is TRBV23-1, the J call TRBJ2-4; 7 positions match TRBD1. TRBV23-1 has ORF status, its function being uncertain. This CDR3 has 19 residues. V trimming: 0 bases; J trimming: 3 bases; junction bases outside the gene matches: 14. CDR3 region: CASSQSWGPTGQNKNIQYF. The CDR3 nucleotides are TGCGCCAGCAGTCAATCGTGGGGCCCCACGGGACAGAACAAAAACATTCAGTACTTC.

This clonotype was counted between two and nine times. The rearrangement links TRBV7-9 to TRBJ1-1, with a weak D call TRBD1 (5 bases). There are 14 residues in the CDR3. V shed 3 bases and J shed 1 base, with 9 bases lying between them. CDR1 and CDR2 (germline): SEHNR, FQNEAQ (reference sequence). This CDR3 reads CASSFSQGNTEAFF. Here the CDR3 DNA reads TGTGCCAGCAGCTTTAGTCAGGGGAACACTGAAGCTTTCTTT.